These 17 T cell receptor beta chains originate from one sample sequenced in a study of graft-versus-host responses after intestinal transplantation. No antigen has been identified for these receptors. The assay was immunoSEQ multiplex PCR, and TCRdb's table has in-frame clones only and misses some. The sample contains 50,000 to 75,000 clones, roughly 90% of which appear only once. The material sequenced was unstimulated CD8+ T cells sorted from spleen or lymph node cells, taken before transplant. All receptors come from a human donor who was the organ donor for an intestinal transplant.

The chain employs TRBV4-1 and TRBJ2-7; no definite D call. V dropped 4 bases and J dropped 6 bases, with 10 bases sitting between them. This CDR3 is built from 12 residues. The V gene's germline CDR1 is MGHRA and CDR2 YSYEKL. CDR3 in DNA: TGCGCCAGCAGCCCCATCTCGGGCGAGCAGTACTTC. Protein sequence: CASSPISGEQYF.

The chain combines TRBV28 with TRBJ2-7; D gene unclear. CDR1 MDHEN and CDR2 SYDVKM come from the germline V gene. This CDR3 has 14 residues. Trimming took 1 base from V and 6 from J, leaving 13 bases between them. In nucleotides, the CDR3 is TGTGCCAGCAGTTTATTGGCACCCCATGGCGAGCAGTACTTC. It codes for CASSLLAPHGEQYF.

The chain recombines TRBV27 with TRBJ2-3; 15 positions agree with TRBD2. CDR1 is MNHEY and CDR2 is SMNVEV in the germline V gene (reference sequence). The CDR3 contains 16 residues. V dropped 4 bases and J dropped 4; count of bases not matched to a gene: 3. The CDR3 coding sequence is TGTGCCAGCAGTTCAGGACTAGCGGGAGGGCCAGATACGCAGTATTTT. Its translation: CASSSGLAGGPDTQYF.

This chain joins TRBV30 and TRBJ2-7, with TRBD2 identical over 11 bases. Unmatched junction bases numbered 7, after V lost 7 bases and J lost 2 bases. The CDR3 is 14 amino acids. CDR1 GTSNPN and CDR2 SVGIG come from the germline V gene (reference sequence). CDR3 nucleotides: TGTGCCTCGGGGACTAGCGGACCTACCTACGAGCAGTACTTC. Translated: CASGTSGPTYEQYF.

The chain joins TRBV15 to TRBJ1-1, with D perhaps matching TRBD1 (5 bases). Per germline, CDR1 LNHNV and CDR2 YYDKDF (reference sequence). V dropped 1 base and J dropped 4 bases, with 13 bases sitting between them. CDR3 length equals 15 residues. The CDR3 protein is CATSRVDEGATEAFF. The CDR3 DNA follows: TGTGCCACCAGCAGAGTGGATGAAGGGGCCACTGAAGCTTTCTTT.

This chain joins TRBV4-2 and TRBJ2-2; TRBD2 matches 7 bases. Germline values: CDR1 LGHNA, CDR2 YNFKEQ. The V gene end was trimmed by 1 base and the J gene end by 7 bases; junction bases not matched to a gene: 9. There are 16 residues in the CDR3. CDR3 sequence reads: CASSQGLGGVVGELFF. The CDR3, as DNA: TGTGCCAGCAGCCAAGGATTGGGAGGGGTTGTCGGGGAGCTGTTTTTT.

The chain links TRBV7-9 to TRBJ2-2, with a tentative D call TRBD2 (6 bases). Germline assignment: CDR1 SEHNR and CDR2 FQNEAQ (reference sequence). V shed 5 bases and J shed 4 bases, with 17 bases lying between them. This CDR3 has 16 amino acids. The CDR3 reads CASSPAAGKSTGELFF. In DNA form, the CDR3 reads TGTGCCAGCAGCCCGGCGGCGGGAAAGAGCACCGGGGAGCTGTTTTTT. Combining the CDR3 with reference TRBV7-9 and TRBJ2-2 gives the whole variable domain DTGVSQNPRHKITKRGQNVTFRCDPISEHNRLYWYRQTLGQGPEFLTYFQNEAQLEKSRLLSDRFSAERPKGSFSTLEIQRTEQGDSAMYLCASSPAAGKSTGELFFGEGSRLTVL.

The rearrangement links TRBV9 to TRBJ2-1; D is unclear. The CDR3 spans 13 residues. Trimming pared 3 bases from V and 3 bases from J, leaving 7 bases between. Germline assignment: CDR1 SGDLS and CDR2 YYNGEE. The CDR3 is CASSGSDYNEQFF. In DNA form, the CDR3 reads TGTGCCAGCAGCGGATCAGACTACAATGAGCAGTTCTTC.

The count of this clone is one. This rearrangement joins TRBV19 to TRBJ2-3, with TRBD2 matching over 11 bases. CDR1 LNHDA and CDR2 SQIVND come from the germline V gene (reference sequence). With 6 bases clipped from V and 2 bases from J, the junction kept 4 bases outside the gene matches. The CDR3 runs 15 residues. CDR3 amino acids: CASSSSGRTTDTQYF. For the CDR3, the DNA is TGTGCCAGTAGCTCTAGCGGGAGGACCACAGATACGCAGTATTTT.

This clone was seen a single time. This sequence joins TRBV9 and TRBJ2-7, with 12 bases aligning to TRBD1. CDR1 and CDR2 from the germline V gene are SGDLS and YYNGEE. Trimming took 3 bases from V and 5 from J; bases not matched to a gene: 6. The CDR3 totals 15 residues. CDR3 residues: CASSAPGTGGHEQYF. DNA of the CDR3: TGTGCCAGCAGCGCTCCCGGGACAGGGGGCCACGAGCAGTACTTC.

V and J are TRBV18 and TRBJ2-7, with a weak D call TRBD1 (6 bases). Germline V gene data show CDR1 as KGHSH and CDR2 as LQKENI. Trimming left V 1 base short and J 2 bases short, with 6 bases between. The CDR3 runs 13 residues. The CDR3 region is CASSPRGPYEQYF. Written as DNA, the CDR3 is TGTGCCAGCTCACCACGGGGGCCCTACGAGCAGTACTTC.

CDR3 protein: CASSPGTGGYEQYF. The CDR3 bases are TGTGCCAGTAGTCCCGGGACAGGCGGGTACGAGCAGTACTTC. The genes are TRBV19 and TRBJ2-7; 8 bases map to TRBD1. Per the germline V gene, CDR1 is LNHDA and CDR2 is SQIVND (reference sequence). The CDR3 sequence is 14 residues long. With 5 bases clipped from V and 4 bases from J, the junction kept 7 bases outside the gene matches.

Concerning this clone: Other DNA sequences of this sample code for an identical CDR3. The chain is built from TRBV27 and TRBJ2-7, with 7 bases identical to TRBD2. Looked up from germline, CDR1 is MNHEY and CDR2 is SMNVEV (reference sequence). With 3 bases clipped from V and 4 bases from J, the junction kept 3 bases outside the gene matches. This CDR3 is 13 amino acids long. The CDR3 is CASSLSSGYEQYF. CDR3 nucleotide sequence: TGTGCCAGCAGTTTGTCTAGCGGATACGAGCAGTACTTC.

CDR3 nucleotide sequence: TGTGCCAGTAGGACGACAGGATGGGGAACTAATGAAAAACTGTTTTTT. Translating gives CASRTTGWGTNEKLFF. This chain joins TRBV19 and TRBJ1-4, with D tentatively TRBD1 (6 bases). The CDR3 has 16 residues. Germline CDR1 is LNHDA and CDR2 is SQIVND (reference sequence). Trimming shortened V by 6 bases and J by 1 base, and 15 bases separated the two germline ends.

The rearrangement links TRBV10-3 to TRBJ2-7, with D tentatively TRBD1 (7 bases). V lost 6 bases, J lost 3 bases, and 15 bases lay in between. The CDR3 loop spans 14 amino acids. Germline CDR1 ENHRY, CDR2 SYGVKD. This chain's CDR3 is CAIRPDREVYEQYF. CDR3 sequence (DNA): TGTGCCATCAGACCAGACAGGGAGGTCTACGAGCAGTACTTC.

The V gene is TRBV9, the J gene TRBJ1-2; TRBD1 might be the D (6 bases). Trimming stripped 3 bases from V and 4 bases from J, with 16 bases between. The CDR3 covers 15 residues. Germline CDR1 SGDLS, CDR2 YYNGEE. CDR3 amino acids: CASSATGQTLYGYTF. For the CDR3, the DNA is TGTGCCAGCAGCGCCACGGGACAAACCCTCTATGGCTACACCTTC.

The V and J genes are TRBV7-8 and TRBJ2-7; a possible D gene is TRBD1 (6 bases). Germline V gene sequence: CDR1 SGHVS, CDR2 FQNEAQ. The CDR3 is made up of 14 amino acids. The V end lost 1 base, the J end lost 3 bases, and 10 bases lay between the germline ends. This CDR3 is CASSLGWGLYEQYF. CDR3 sequence (DNA): TGTGCCAGCAGCTTAGGATGGGGGCTCTACGAGCAGTACTTC.